What follows are 9 T cell receptor beta chains derived from one specimen sequenced in a study of radiotherapy plus CTLA-4 blockade in lung cancer. Profiled with immunoSEQ multiplex PCR; TCRdb holds only in-frame clones, not every one. The table includes around 49,000 clones, around 84% detected once. The sample was peripheral blood, taken from a patient treated with radiotherapy plus ipilimumab. Source of these receptors: a human donor with non-small cell lung cancer whose response to radiotherapy plus ipilimumab could not be evaluated.

The chain combines TRBV6-5 with TRBJ2-7, with no clear D. The CDR3 is made up of 15 amino acids. V dropped 2 bases and J dropped 0 bases, with 11 bases sitting between them. Germline assignment: CDR1 MNHEY and CDR2 SVGAGI. As DNA, the CDR3 is TGTGCCAGCAGTTACGACCCGAGAGGCTCCTACGAGCAGTACTTC. Translating it yields CASSYDPRGSYEQYF.

The chain uses TRBV30 and TRBJ1-5; 7 positions match TRBD1. Germline assignment: CDR1 GTSNPN and CDR2 SVGIG (reference sequence). CDR3 length: 15 residues. Unmatched junction bases numbered 6, after V lost 2 bases and J lost 2 bases. The DNA for the CDR3 is TGTGCCTGGAGTTCGACAGGGACTCGCAATCAGCCCCAGCATTTT. The encoded protein is CAWSSTGTRNQPQHF.

The V call is TRBV19, the J call TRBJ1-5, with D possibly being TRBD1 (5 bases). The CDR3 is 13 residues long. Germline CDR1 and CDR2: LNHDA and SQIVND (reference sequence). V was clipped by 4 bases and J by 7 bases, with 11 bases between them. Here the CDR3 DNA reads TGTGCCAGTAGTACTTATGGGGGGCAGCCCCAGCATTTT. Protein sequence: CASSTYGGQPQHF. The variable domain in full, completed from reference TRBV19 and TRBJ1-5, reads DGGITQSPKYLFRKEGQNVTLSCEQNLNHDAMYWYRQDPGQGLRLIYYSQIVNDFQKGDIAEGYSVSREKKESFPLTVTSAQKNPTAFYLCASSTYGGQPQHFGDGTRLSIL.

The CDR3 nucleotides are TGCGCCAGCAGCCAGGAGCTAGCGGAGGGCTACGAGCAGTACTTC. Translated, it gives CASSQELAEGYEQYF. V gene TRBV4-3 combines with J gene TRBJ2-7; 7 nucleotides line up with TRBD2. Germline V CDR1 and CDR2: LGHNA, YSLEER. CDR3 length equals 15 residues. Unmatched junction bases numbered 8, after V lost 3 bases and J lost 3 bases.

The chain has TRBV7-2 and TRBJ2-7; D unclear. The CDR3 has 12 residues. V lost 4 bases, J lost 3 bases, and 7 bases lay in between. Germline V gives CDR1 SGHTA, CDR2 FQGNSA. The CDR3 spells CASSSPNYEQYF. In nucleotides, the CDR3 is TGTGCCAGCAGCTCCCCAAACTACGAGCAGTACTTC.

V and J are TRBV7-2 and TRBJ2-7, with 12 bases that match TRBD2. Germline V gene sequence: CDR1 SGHTA, CDR2 FQGNSA. The V gene end was trimmed by 6 bases and the J gene end by 3 bases; junction bases not matched to a gene: 9. This CDR3 spans 16 amino acids. Written as DNA, the CDR3 is TGTGCCAGCAGAGATCGACTAGCGGGAGCGGGCTACGAGCAGTACTTC. Translating gives CASRDRLAGAGYEQYF.

The V gene is TRBV23-1, the J gene TRBJ1-2; 9 bases match TRBD1. TRBV23-1 is flagged as an ORF with uncertain function. This CDR3 comprises 19 residues. V shed 2 bases, J shed 3 bases, and the junction held 16 bases outside the gene matches. The CDR3 here is CASSQKRTGVPASYYGYTF. The CDR3 bases are TGCGCCAGCAGTCAAAAGCGGACAGGGGTGCCTGCCTCTTACTATGGCTACACCTTC.

The chain couples TRBV10-3 to TRBJ2-3, with D maybe TRBD2 (6 bases). Germline V lookup: CDR1 ENHRY, CDR2 SYGVKD. The ends were cut back, 5 bases at V and 2 bases at J, with 11 bases in the middle. The CDR3 contains 14 residues. The CDR3: CAISWGVNTDTQYF. The CDR3 nucleotides are TGTGCCATCAGTTGGGGGGTAAACACAGATACGCAGTATTTT.

The genes are TRBV27 and TRBJ2-2; the D gene is possibly TRBD1 (5 bases). From germline, CDR1 is MNHEY and CDR2 SMNVEV (reference sequence). Trimming stripped 2 bases from V and 5 bases from J, with 15 bases between. The CDR3 totals 16 residues. The CDR3 spells CASSLMAGRLTGELFF. The CDR3 nucleotides read TGTGCCAGCAGTTTAATGGCAGGGCGTTTAACCGGGGAGCTGTTTTTT.